One sample yielded the 26 T cell receptor beta chains listed below, sequenced in a study of blood T cell repertoires in COVID-19 (dated by TCRdb to 2019 to 2021). Library preparation was by the immunoSEQ multiplex PCR assay. Entries here come from immuneACCESS through TCRdb and include only in-frame sequences with V and J called. Some clones fail to appear in such tables; in the studies checked, an unresolved V gene covers under half of the shortfall, and the cause of the remainder is unknown. This sample holds 210,000 or so clones; roughly 81% were observed only once. The ten largest account for 7.6% of the sample. The sequenced material came from peripheral blood. Every receptor here comes from a woman aged 45-65 years with active or convalescent COVID-19.

V is TRBV3-1 (or the pseudogene TRBV3-2) and J is TRBJ1-6, with unresolved D. V lost 0 bases to trimming and J lost 13 bases, with 16 bases between them. The CDR3 has 15 residues. In germline, CDR1 is LGHDT, CDR2 YNNKEL (reference sequence). CDR3 amino acids: CASSQDTTDASPLHF. CDR3 nucleotide sequence: TGTGCCAGCAGCCAAGATACCACGGACGCTAGCCCCCTCCACTTT.

This chain uses TRBV18 with TRBJ2-5; 7 bases fit TRBD2. Germline CDR1 reads KGHSH; CDR2 reads LQKENI. V lost 6 bases, J lost 4 bases, and 14 bases stayed unmatched. The length of the CDR3 is 16 residues. The CDR3 DNA reads as TGTGCCAGCTCCCCCCCCCGCGCGGGAGTCCGAGAGACCCAGTACTTC. It specifies CASSPPRAGVRETQYF.

The chain employs TRBV30 and TRBJ1-1; 8 nucleotides match TRBD1. With 8 bases clipped from V and 0 bases from J, the junction kept 5 bases outside the gene matches. Germline loops: CDR1 GTSNPN, CDR2 SVGIG (reference sequence). CDR3 length: 13 amino acids. Here the CDR3 reads CAGGQGMNTEAFF. The CDR3 DNA is TGTGCCGGAGGACAGGGCATGAACACTGAAGCTTTCTTT.

V usage is TRBV5-1 and J usage is TRBJ2-1, with D possibly being TRBD1 (6 bases). The CDR3 spans 13 residues. V lost 4 bases, J lost 8 bases, and 13 bases lay in between. Germline values: CDR1 SGHRS, CDR2 YFSETQ. In DNA, the CDR3 is TGCGCCAGCAGCGTAACAGGGTGGGATGAGCAGTTCTTC. This encodes CASSVTGWDEQFF.

The chain has TRBV21-1 and TRBJ1-1; the table gives TRBD1 as D, unverified against the DNA. TRBV21-1 is assigned pseudogene status. This CDR3 has 14 residues. The CDR3 DNA reads TGTGCCAGCAGCATTGGAAGGGGGAAGACTGAAGCTTTCTTT. Protein sequence: CASSIGRGKTEAFF.

This sequence joins TRBV19 and TRBJ1-4; 11 bases are shared with TRBD1. The V gene end was trimmed by 5 bases and the J gene end by 5 bases; junction bases not matched to a gene: 10. Per germline, CDR1 LNHDA and CDR2 SQIVND (reference sequence). The CDR3 runs 17 residues. For the CDR3, the DNA is TGTGCCAGTAGTTTCCGTCTTGGGACAGGGGGGAATGAAAAACTGTTTTTT. It yields the protein CASSFRLGTGGNEKLFF.

The chain couples TRBV25-1 to TRBJ2-1; TRBD1 agrees at 8 bases. This CDR3 contains 18 residues. Germline V lookup: CDR1 MGHDK, CDR2 SYGVNS. Trimming at V came to 2 bases and at J to 8 bases, leaving 17 bases not matched to a gene. For the CDR3, the DNA is TGTGCCAGCAGTGAAGCGGGTATGAGGCAGGGGGCGAGGCATGAGCAGTTCTTC. The encoded protein is CASSEAGMRQGARHEQFF.

V gene TRBV30 combines with J gene TRBJ2-7; D may be TRBD2 (7 bases). Germline V lookup: CDR1 GTSNPN, CDR2 SVGIG (reference sequence). The CDR3 sequence is 16 residues long. The V and J ends lost 0 bases and 4 bases respectively, with 19 bases between them. The CDR3 reads CAWSVRGNREGYEQYF. The CDR3 DNA reads TGTGCCTGGAGTGTACGGGGGAACAGGGAGGGATACGAGCAGTACTTC. Full variable domain (missing parts from reference TRBV30 and TRBJ2-7): SQTIHQWPATLVQPVGSPLSLECTVEGTSNPNLYWYRQAAGRGLQLLFYSVGIGQISSEVPQNLSASRPQDRQFILSSKKLLLSDSGFYLCAWSVRGNREGYEQYFGPGTRLTVT.

The genes are TRBV6-5 and TRBJ1-6; 9 bases fit TRBD1. V gave up 4 bases and J gave up 16 bases; unmatched junction bases: 8. Germline V CDR1 and CDR2: MNHEY, SVGAGI. This CDR3 region has 13 residues. The CDR3 coding sequence is TGTGCCAGCAGTTCAGGGACAGGGCTTCTACTCCACTTT. This translates into CASSSGTGLLLHF.

This clone appeared a few times. V is TRBV19 and J is TRBJ2-1; 7 bases match TRBD2. Germline V gene data show CDR1 as LNHDA and CDR2 as SQIVND (reference sequence). V shed 5 bases and J 7 bases; nucleotides not matched to a gene: 8. This CDR3 spans 14 amino acids. CDR3 DNA: TGTGCCAGTAGTTCCCGACTAGCCTGGAATGAGCAGTTCTTC. Amino acids: CASSSRLAWNEQFF.

The chain couples TRBV7-9 to TRBJ1-6; a weak D match, TRBD1 (5 bases). The CDR3 totals 15 residues. In germline, CDR1 is SEHNR, CDR2 FQNEAQ (reference sequence). Trimming stripped 3 bases from V and 6 bases from J, with 12 bases between. CDR3 nucleotides: TGTGCCAGCAGCTTTGGTGGCAGGGTTAATTCACCCCTCCACTTT. Its protein product is CASSFGGRVNSPLHF.

The rearrangement joins TRBV19 to TRBJ1-5; D not certain. Germline V gene sequence: CDR1 LNHDA, CDR2 SQIVND (reference sequence). The CDR3 totals 12 residues. V dropped 5 bases and J dropped 5 bases, with 7 bases sitting between them. The CDR3 sequence is CASSSRDQPQHF. The CDR3 DNA sequence: TGTGCCAGTAGTTCCCGAGATCAGCCCCAGCATTTT.

This clone was seen at least ten times. CDR3: CASSKGQEAGNTIYF. The CDR3 bases are TGTGCCAGCAGCAAGGGACAGGAGGCTGGAAACACCATATATTTT. The V gene is TRBV5-5, the J gene TRBJ1-3; TRBD1 matches 8 bases. CDR1 and CDR2 (germline): SGHKS, YYEKEE (reference sequence). V shed 4 bases and J 2 bases; nucleotides not matched to a gene: 5. The CDR3 is 15 residues long.

The chain couples TRBV11-3 to TRBJ2-2; 8 bases match TRBD2. The CDR3 runs to 14 residues. The V gene's germline CDR1 is SGHNT and CDR2 YENEEA. V was clipped by 4 bases and J by 7 bases; unmatched bases: 5. The CDR3 nucleotides read TGTGCCAGCAGCTGGACTAGCTTCAGCGGGGAGCTGTTTTTT. The encoded protein is CASSWTSFSGELFF. The entire variable domain, with the rest obtained from reference TRBV11-3 and TRBJ2-2, is as follows: EAGVVQSPRYKIIEKKQPVAFWCNPISGHNTLYWYLQNLGQGPELLIRYENEEAVDDSQLPKDRFSAERLKGVDSTLKIQPAELGDSAVYLCASSWTSFSGELFFGEGSRLTVL.

CDR3 DNA sequence: TGTGCCAGCAGCTTAGCGGCAGGGAAAACCTACGAGCAGTACTTC. Translated, it gives CASSLAAGKTYEQYF. V is TRBV7-2 and J is TRBJ2-7; D perhaps matches TRBD1 (5 bases). V lost 0 bases, J lost 2 bases, and 11 bases lay in between. CDR1 and CDR2 (germline): SGHTA, FQGNSA. CDR3 length: 15 residues.

This chain connects TRBV6-5 to TRBJ2-7, with D perhaps TRBD2 (5 bases). The V end was cut by 5 bases, the J end by 1 base, with 15 bases between. The CDR3 covers 15 residues. The germline V gene encodes CDR1 MNHEY and CDR2 SVGAGI. The CDR3 spells CASSPGVGRSYEQYV. In DNA, the CDR3 is TGTGCCAGCAGTCCCGGGGTCGGTAGATCCTACGAGCAGTACGTC.

CDR3 amino acids: CASSGYRGNSDTQYF. The CDR3 DNA reads TGTGCCAGCAGTGGATACAGGGGGAACTCAGATACGCAGTATTTT. The chain is built from TRBV25-1 and TRBJ2-3; TRBD1 agrees at 8 bases. Germline assignment: CDR1 MGHDK and CDR2 SYGVNS. The CDR3 runs 15 residues. Losses at the gene ends were 4 bases for V and 4 bases for J; bases not matched to a gene: 7.

The chain carries TRBV18 and TRBJ2-1, with unresolved D. Germline V gives CDR1 KGHSH, CDR2 LQKENI. The V end lost 3 bases, the J end lost 5 bases, and 5 bases lay between the germline ends. This CDR3 is 12 amino acids long. CDR3 nucleotides: TGTGCCAGCTCACCGAGTGACAATGAGCAGTTCTTC. Translating gives CASSPSDNEQFF. The full variable domain, rest sourced from reference TRBV18 and TRBJ2-1, is NAGVMQNPRHLVRRRGQEARLRCSPMKGHSHVYWYRQLPEEGLKFMVYLQKENIIDESGMPKERFSAEFPKEGPSILRIQQVVRGDSAAYFCASSPSDNEQFFGPGTRLTVL.

The count of this clone is one. CDR3 in amino acids: CASSPPRLAGQETQYF. The CDR3 region has the DNA TGTGCCAGCAGCCCACCGCGGCTAGCGGGCCAAGAGACCCAGTACTTC. The rearrangement links TRBV7-2 to TRBJ2-5, with TRBD2 matching over 8 bases. This CDR3 has 16 residues. CDR1 is SGHTA, CDR2 FQGNSA, per germline. V was pared by 5 bases and J by 1 base, with 9 bases of the junction left unmatched.

The chain is built from TRBV5-4 and TRBJ2-3, with 7 bases lining up with TRBD1. J gave up 6 bases and V 4 bases, and 2 bases lay outside the gene matches. This CDR3 region has 12 residues. CDR1 is SGHNT, CDR2 YYREEE, per germline (reference sequence). This CDR3 reads CASSRQGDTQYF. CDR3 coding DNA: TGTGCCAGCAGCCGACAGGGTGATACGCAGTATTTT. The whole variable domain, filled in from reference TRBV5-4 and TRBJ2-3, reads ETGVTQSPTHLIKTRGQQVTLRCSSQSGHNTVSWYQQALGQGPQFIFQYYREEENGRGNFPPRFSGLQFPNYSSELNVNALELDDSALYLCASSRQGDTQYFGPGTRLTVL.

About this clone: The sample has other DNA sequences that encode this CDR3 too. CDR3 residues: CASSVGTGGYYEQYF. CDR3 DNA: TGTGCCAGCAGCGTAGGTACAGGGGGCTACTACGAGCAGTACTTC. The rearrangement joins TRBV9 to TRBJ2-7; 9 positions match TRBD1. Trimming took 0 bases from V and 3 from J; bases not matched to a gene: 4. The CDR3 length is 15 residues. Per germline, CDR1 SGDLS and CDR2 YYNGEE.

This chain uses TRBV7-6 with TRBJ2-1, with 8 bases fitting TRBD2. The CDR3 loop spans 14 amino acids. The ends lost 5 bases at V and 7 bases at J; junction bases unmatched: 7. In germline, CDR1 is SGHVS, CDR2 FNYEAQ. CDR3 residues: CASSPRGGMNEQFF. For the CDR3, the DNA is TGTGCCAGCAGCCCTCGGGGGGGGATGAATGAGCAGTTCTTC.

J is TRBJ2-5 and V is TRBV2; D might be TRBD1 (6 bases). Germline CDR1 SNHLY, CDR2 FYNNEI. V dropped 6 bases and J dropped 4 bases, with 12 bases sitting between them. There are 13 residues in the CDR3. CDR3 in amino acids: CASRRDTVETQYF. The CDR3 coding sequence is TGTGCCAGCAGACGGGACACCGTAGAGACCCAGTACTTC.

The V call is TRBV28, the J call TRBJ2-3; 11 bases align to TRBD1. Unmatched junction bases numbered 4, after V lost 4 bases and J lost 4 bases. Germline V gives CDR1 MDHEN, CDR2 SYDVKM. The length of the CDR3 is 15 residues. This chain's CDR3 is CASSWTGGKSDTQYF. The CDR3 DNA is TGTGCCAGCAGTTGGACAGGGGGCAAGTCAGATACGCAGTATTTT.

This clone was seen more than once but under ten times. The rearrangement links TRBV5-1 to TRBJ1-4; 8 bases agree with TRBD1. CDR3 length: 17 amino acids. Trimming cost V 4 bases and J 2 bases; bases outside gene matches: 10. Germline CDR1 is SGHRS and CDR2 is YFSETQ. Here the CDR3 reads CASSPGDRQGTNEKLFF. CDR3 DNA sequence: TGCGCCAGCAGCCCGGGCGATAGACAGGGGACTAATGAAAAACTGTTTTTT.

The chain has TRBV2 and TRBJ2-2, with TRBD1 as a possible D gene (6 bases). CDR3 length equals 14 residues. V gave up 6 bases and J gave up 2 bases, with 10 bases separating them. From germline, CDR1 is SNHLY and CDR2 FYNNEI. The CDR3 bases are TGTGCCAGCAGGAAAGGGACAAACACCGGGGAGCTGTTTTTT. Its protein is CASRKGTNTGELFF.